Below are 29 T cell receptor beta chains sequenced from a single sample in a study of regulatory T cells in long-lasting Graves disease. Both iRepertoire HTBI primers and Arm-PCR of CDR3 regions were used to build the TCR beta libraries. TCRdb fed the multiplex PCR reads into MiXCR, producing one record per CDR3 protein. The sample lists some 440,000 distinct CDR3 sequences, under 25% seen once, with about 8.3% in the top ten. The sample's time point: persistent/refractory GD, antithyroid drugs over 5 years with positive TRAb. PBMC RNA served as the TCR library source. Sequenced here: peripheral blood mononuclear cells (PBMCs), sampled when the disease was refractory, from a patient treated with antithyroid drugs. These receptors were collected from a female donor with Graves disease.

This clonotype was counted ten times or more. The chain has TRBV27 and TRBJ2-4; 12 nucleotides match TRBD1. J was trimmed by 8 bases and V by 2 bases; bases with no gene match: 7. The CDR3 sequence is 16 residues long. Germline V gene sequence: CDR1 MNHEY, CDR2 SMNVEV (reference sequence). The CDR3 loop reads CASSLVGTGGLDIQYF. In nucleotides, the CDR3 is TGTGCCAGCAGTTTAGTCGGGACAGGGGGCCTGGACATTCAGTACTTC.

This chain links TRBV12-3 or TRBV12-4 with TRBJ1-6; D is unresolved. Trimming took off 6 bases at V and 10 bases at J, with 13 bases between the two ends. The length of the CDR3 is 13 residues. CDR3 sequence (DNA): TGTGCCAGCAGCACAACCGGGCCCTCACCCCTCCACTTT. It codes for CASSTTGPSPLHF.

The chain recombines TRBV7-9 with TRBJ2-7; the match to TRBD1 covers 9 bases. With V trimmed by 7 bases and J by 1 base, 17 bases remained unmatched. CDR1 SEHNR and CDR2 FQNEAQ come from the germline V gene (reference sequence). The CDR3 runs 18 residues. For the CDR3, the DNA is TGTGCCAGCACCTTTGGTGTGGGACAGGGCCTCTTTTCCTACGAGCAGTACTTC. It encodes CASTFGVGQGLFSYEQYF.

There are a few counts of this clonotype. In nucleotides, the CDR3 is TGTGCCAGCAGTGAATGGCGGGCCTACGAGCAGTACTTC. Its protein is CASSEWRAYEQYF. The chain joins TRBV6-1 to TRBJ2-7; possible D gene TRBD2, 5 bases. The V gene lost 2 bases and the J gene lost 2 bases, with 7 bases spanning the gap. CDR3 length: 13 amino acids. CDR1 and CDR2 (germline): MNHNS, SASEGT.

This clonotype was seen at least ten times. The rearrangement links TRBV7-2 to TRBJ1-2; a weak D match, TRBD1 (6 bases). The germline CDR1 and CDR2 sequences are SGHTA and FQGNSA. V lost 1 base and J lost 1, with 10 bases in between. The CDR3 covers 15 residues. CDR3 sequence: CASSLEWTDNYGYTF. Written as DNA, the CDR3 is TGTGCCAGCAGCTTAGAATGGACAGATAACTATGGCTACACCTTC.

This clonotype was seen more than once but under ten times. The chain links TRBV28 to TRBJ2-7, with 8 bases aligning to TRBD1. Germline CDR1 and CDR2: MDHEN and SYDVKM. The V gene end was trimmed by 3 bases and the J gene end by 5 bases; junction bases not matched to a gene: 9. The CDR3 sequence is 15 residues long. CDR3: CASSFPRTGKNEQYF. The CDR3, as DNA: TGTGCCAGCAGTTTCCCCCGGACAGGGAAAAACGAGCAGTACTTC.

The chain links TRBV11-2 to TRBJ2-3, with 8 bases fitting TRBD2. V was pared by 4 bases and J by 0 bases, with 6 bases of the junction left unmatched. Per the germline V gene, CDR1 is SGHAT and CDR2 is FQNNGV. The CDR3 extends over 16 amino acids. The CDR3 region is CASSSGTRGSTDTQYF. As DNA, the CDR3 is TGTGCCAGCAGCTCCGGGACTAGAGGGAGCACAGATACGCAGTATTTT.

This clonotype was seen more than once but under ten times. The chain joins TRBV28 to TRBJ2-3; D is ambiguous. V lost 5 bases to trimming and J lost 6 bases, with 24 bases between them. The CDR3 is 17 residues long. The germline gives CDR1 MDHEN, CDR2 SYDVKM. The CDR3 loop reads CASSLRGRGRATDTQYF. CDR3 sequence (DNA): TGTGCCAGCAGTCTAAGAGGTCGCGGTCGGGCGACGGATACGCAGTATTTT.

The chain has TRBV7-8 and TRBJ1-3; D is unclear. The CDR3 has 13 amino acids. Trimming stripped 3 bases from V and 0 bases from J, with 3 bases between. Looked up from germline, CDR1 is SGHVS and CDR2 is FQNEAQ. CDR3 nucleotides: TGTGCCAGCAGCTTTATCTCTGGAAACACCATATATTTT. This gives the protein CASSFISGNTIYF.

The V and J genes are TRBV11-2 and TRBJ2-6; 9 bases fit TRBD1. The germline gives CDR1 SGHAT, CDR2 FQNNGV. This CDR3 region has 16 residues. With V trimmed by 6 bases and J by 4 bases, 7 bases remained unmatched. CDR3 DNA sequence: TGTGCCAGCAGGCCTACAGGGGGCGCAGGGGCCAACGTCCTGACTTTC. Residues: CASRPTGGAGANVLTF.

This clonotype was picked up a small number of times. The chain employs TRBV7-9 and TRBJ1-2; perhaps TRBD1 as D (5 bases). The CDR3 loop spans 13 amino acids. Trimming cost V 1 base and J 7 bases, with 10 bases left between them. Germline assignment: CDR1 SEHNR and CDR2 FQNEAQ (reference sequence). CDR3 amino acids: CASSLEGARGYTF. The CDR3 nucleotides are TGTGCCAGCAGCTTAGAAGGGGCGCGTGGCTACACCTTC.

V and J are TRBV7-9 and TRBJ2-2; the D is unclear. The V gene lost 5 bases and the J gene lost 4 bases, with 11 bases spanning the gap. CDR1 SEHNR and CDR2 FQNEAQ come from the germline V gene (reference sequence). The CDR3 runs 14 residues. For the CDR3, the DNA is TGTGCCAGCAGCCCTACAGATTCCACCGGGGAGCTGTTTTTT. Translated, it gives CASSPTDSTGELFF.

The V and J genes are TRBV6-6 and TRBJ2-7; 12 bases fit TRBD2. Germline V CDR1 and CDR2: MNHNY, SVGAGI (reference sequence). The CDR3 contains 17 residues. With 0 bases clipped from V and 7 bases from J, the junction kept 10 bases outside the gene matches. The CDR3 loop reads CASSYSSWTSGAGEQYF. The CDR3, as DNA: TGTGCCAGCAGTTACTCGAGCTGGACTAGCGGGGCGGGGGAGCAGTACTTC.

Many counts were recorded for this clonotype. The J gene is TRBJ1-2, the V gene TRBV28; 8 bases match TRBD1. Trimming took 4 bases from V and 0 from J; bases not matched to a gene: 10. CDR1 is MDHEN, CDR2 SYDVKM, per germline. The CDR3 runs to 17 residues. The CDR3 DNA is TGTGCCAGCAGTTATTCAGGACAGGGCGCTTCTAACTATGGCTACACCTTC. Residues: CASSYSGQGASNYGYTF.

In this sample, this clonotype turned up many times. The chain combines TRBV2 with TRBJ2-5, with D maybe TRBD1 (5 bases). The CDR3 has 16 residues. V lost 2 bases and J lost 2, with 15 bases in between. In germline, CDR1 is SNHLY, CDR2 FYNNEI. The CDR3 DNA follows: TGTGCCAGCAGTGAATGGGGCCCGAGAATGCAAGAGACCCAGTACTTC. Its protein is CASSEWGPRMQETQYF.

The gene calls are TRBV18 and TRBJ2-7, with 10 bases lining up with TRBD2. V was pared by 2 bases and J by 3 bases, with 4 bases of the junction left unmatched. Germline values: CDR1 KGHSH, CDR2 LQKENI. The CDR3 has 15 amino acids. The CDR3 sequence: CASSPEAGGLYEQYF. The CDR3 DNA reads as TGTGCCAGCTCACCAGAAGCGGGAGGGCTCTACGAGCAGTACTTC.

This chain links TRBV4-1 with TRBJ2-5; D is perhaps TRBD1 (5 bases). Trimming removed 1 base from V and 1 base from J, with 10 bases in between. CDR3 length: 15 residues. Per germline, CDR1 MGHRA and CDR2 YSYEKL. CDR3 DNA sequence: TGCGCCAGCAGCCAAGTAGACAGAAGCCAAGAGACCCAGTACTTC. It is translated as CASSQVDRSQETQYF.

This clonotype has a count of ten or more. The gene calls are TRBV2 and TRBJ1-1; a weak D match, TRBD1 (5 bases). Trimming pared 7 bases from V and 5 bases from J, leaving 8 bases between. The length of the CDR3 is 11 residues. Germline V gives CDR1 SNHLY, CDR2 FYNNEI. The CDR3 DNA is TGTGCCAGCATTTGGGGGACTGAAGCTTTCTTT. This codes for CASIWGTEAFF.

The sample holds many counts of this clonotype. The chain has TRBV6-1 and TRBJ1-5; D call uncertain. Germline loops: CDR1 MNHNS, CDR2 SASEGT. Trimming removed 6 bases from V and 2 bases from J, with 5 bases in between. The CDR3 contains 12 residues. CDR3 sequence reads: CASRVGNQPQHF. The CDR3 DNA is TGTGCCAGCAGGGTAGGCAATCAGCCCCAGCATTTT.

This clonotype was counted many times. DNA for the CDR3: TGTGCCAGCACGCCCTCGCCTAGCGGGCTCTACGAGCAGTACTTC. It encodes CASTPSPSGLYEQYF. V usage is TRBV27 and J usage is TRBJ2-7; TRBD2 matches at 8 bases. This CDR3 spans 15 amino acids. J lost 3 bases, V lost 7 bases, and 11 bases had no gene match. Germline V gene data show CDR1 as MNHEY and CDR2 as SMNVEV (reference sequence).

Regarding this clonotype: The germline gene is not matched at one end of the junction; a read error may be the cause. The J gene is TRBJ1-1, the V gene TRBV6-9; D unresolved. In germline, CDR1 is MNHGY, CDR2 SVAAGI. CDR3 length: 13 amino acids. This chain's CDR3 is CASSYTVNTGAFF. CDR3 in DNA: TGTGCCAGCAGCTATACAGTGAACACTGGAGCTTTCTTT.

This clonotype was seen repeatedly, ten times or more. The V and J genes are TRBV30 and TRBJ1-2, with TRBD1 matching over 7 bases. The CDR3 is made up of 12 amino acids. Trimming cost V 7 bases and J 7 bases; bases outside gene matches: 9. Germline V gene sequence: CDR1 GTSNPN, CDR2 SVGIG (reference sequence). The CDR3 nucleotides read TGTGCCTACCCAGGGACAGTCGGTGGCTACACCTTC. This translates into CAYPGTVGGYTF. The variable domain in full, completed from reference TRBV30 and TRBJ1-2, reads SQTIHQWPATLVQPVGSPLSLECTVEGTSNPNLYWYRQAAGRGLQLLFYSVGIGQISSEVPQNLSASRPQDRQFILSSKKLLLSDSGFYLCAYPGTVGGYTFGSGTRLTVV.

This clonotype was found many times. The V and J genes are TRBV29-1 and TRBJ2-7, with TRBD1 matching over 10 bases. V lost 8 bases to trimming and J lost 3 bases; unmatched junction nucleotides: 4. Germline V gives CDR1 SQVTM, CDR2 ANQGSEA. This CDR3 contains 12 residues. CDR3 amino acids: CSLRTGGYEQYF. CDR3 coding DNA: TGCAGCTTACGGACAGGGGGCTACGAGCAGTACTTC.

This clonotype was seen many times. The chain combines TRBV28 with TRBJ2-5; 8 bases fit TRBD2. This CDR3 has 13 residues. Per the germline V gene, CDR1 is MDHEN and CDR2 is SYDVKM. The J segment lost 5 bases and the V segment lost 7 bases, leaving 6 bases of the junction unmatched. In DNA, the CDR3 is TGTGCCAGCAAGAGCGGCGGGAGGGAGACCCAGTACTTC. Encoded protein: CASKSGGRETQYF.

This clonotype showed up many times. The chain has TRBV18 and TRBJ1-5; tentatively, D is TRBD1 (5 bases). CDR1 is KGHSH, CDR2 LQKENI, per germline. The CDR3 runs to 15 residues. V was shortened by 8 bases and J by 2 bases, with 16 bases between the two germline ends. The CDR3 region has the DNA TGTGCCAGCAGTCCCCGCGGGGCGGGCAATCAGCCCCAGCATTTT. This translates into CASSPRGAGNQPQHF.

This clonotype was seen ten or more times. The genes are TRBV27 and TRBJ1-2, with 7 bases matching TRBD1. The CDR3 is 14 amino acids. From germline, CDR1 is MNHEY and CDR2 SMNVEV (reference sequence). J gave up 2 bases and V 6 bases, and 6 bases lay outside the gene matches. This chain's CDR3 is CASSLRTGNYGYTF. In DNA, the CDR3 is TGTGCCAGCAGCCTGAGGACAGGAAACTATGGCTACACCTTC.

The chain uses TRBV19 and TRBJ1-3; D is unresolved. V lost 3 bases and J 0 bases, leaving 12 bases between the germline ends. The length of the CDR3 is 16 residues. CDR1 LNHDA and CDR2 SQIVND come from the germline V gene (reference sequence). CDR3 DNA: TGTGCCAGTAGTATCTTGGCAACATCCTCTGGAAACACCATATATTTT. Protein product: CASSILATSSGNTIYF.

This clonotype was detected many times. The chain carries TRBV11-2 and TRBJ2-7; 9 nucleotides line up with TRBD2. The CDR3 is made up of 16 amino acids. Germline-derived CDR1 and CDR2 are SGHAT and FQNNGV. Trimming removed 1 base from V and 4 bases from J; junction bases left unmatched: 8. CDR3 in amino acids: CASSLGVAGVVYEQYF. DNA of the CDR3: TGTGCCAGCAGCTTAGGTGTAGCGGGAGTGGTATACGAGCAGTACTTC.

The table lists this clonotype with a few counts. The CDR3 sequence is CASSLFLGLALNTGELFF. Here the CDR3 DNA reads TGTGCCAGCAGTTTATTTTTAGGACTAGCCCTAAACACCGGGGAGCTGTTTTTT. The chain employs TRBV11-3 and TRBJ2-2; TRBD2 matches at 8 bases. The CDR3 loop spans 18 amino acids. The V and J ends lost 6 bases and 2 bases, in that order; junction bases with no gene match: 14. CDR1 is SGHNT and CDR2 is YENEEA in the germline V gene.